Listed below are T cell receptor beta chains from one sample, sequenced in a study of T cell responses to AZD1222 COVID-19 vaccine. The method was immunoSEQ multiplex PCR; TCRdb's version includes in-frame clones alone and lacks a portion of them. The data hold around 130,000 clones, with roughly 94% observed a single time. The sample here was peripheral blood, taken on day 0 of AZD1222 vaccination. These receptors were obtained from an adult in good health. The CDR3 runs from the conserved cysteine through the conserved F or W. The D gene is left open where the match is weak. Only part of the rows carry a size: once, few, many, or a class if the clone is expanded.

>TRBV5-1|TRBJ1-4|NA|TRBD1
TGCGCCAGCAGCAAAGGACAGGGACGGGAAAAACTGTTTTTT
CASSKGQGREKLFF
>TRBV28|TRBJ2-1|NA|TRBD2
TGTGCCAGCGGTCCACTAGCGGGAGGCTCCTACAATGAGCAGTTCTTC
CASGPLAGGSYNEQFF
>TRBV5-1|TRBJ2-1|NA|TRBD2
TGCGCCAGCAGCTTGGATGGGACTAGCGGGAGTACTGAGCAGTTCTTC
CASSLDGTSGSTEQFF
>TRBV5-1|TRBJ2-2|NA|TRBD2
TGCGCCAGCAGACCCATAGCGGGGGCAAACACCGGGGAGCTGTTTTTT
CASRPIAGANTGELFF
>TRBV4-2|TRBJ2-1|NA|TRBD2
TGTGCCAGCAGCCGGACCGGGGCTAGCGGGAGTAGGTACAATGAGCAGTTCTTC
CASSRTGASGSRYNEQFF
>TRBV27|TRBJ2-2|once|NA
TGTGCCAGCAGTTACGGATCTTACACCGGGGAGCTGTTTTTT
CASSYGSYTGELFF
>TRBV28|TRBJ1-1|NA|NA
TGTGCCAGCAGCTTATATCAGTGGGCGAACACTGAAGCTTTCTTT
CASSLYQWANTEAFF
>TRBV3-1/TRBV3-2|TRBJ1-1|NA|NA
TGTGCCAGCAGCCAAGGGCAGGGCGCGGCTGAAGCTTTCTTT
CASSQGQGAAEAFF
>TRBV5-6|TRBJ1-2|NA|NA
TGTGCCAGCAGCGAGACATCTGCCTATGGCTACACCTTC
CASSETSAYGYTF
>TRBV6-2/TRBV6-3|TRBJ1-2|NA|TRBD1
TGTGCCAGCAGCGCGACAGGGGCTAACTATGGCTACACCTTC
CASSATGANYGYTF
>TRBV19|TRBJ1-2|NA|NA
TGTGCCAGTAGTACGGATAACTATGGCTACACCTTC
CASSTDNYGYTF